The entry that follows covers one T cell receptor beta chain sequence. What it recognizes is unknown. The data were taken from a study of beta chain features in type 1 diabetes. Sequencing targeted expressed TCRB transcripts, as all isolated RNA had been reverse transcribed. About 3.57 million reads per sample on average were obtained from naive, central memory and regulatory T cell samples. The assay was immunoSEQ multiplex PCR, and TCRdb's table has in-frame clones only and misses some. This table has over 150,000 clones, about 13% appearing once. Researchers reported sorting CD4+ naive, central memory, regulatory and stem cell-like memory cells via CD45RO/CCR7/CD25/CD127/CD95/CD27. Notes on the study in general: People with Type 1 diabetes carried modestly yet significantly shorter TCRB CDR3s in all four CD4+ subsets.

CDR3 size: 16 residues. The V gene lost 2 bases and the J gene lost 1 base, with 11 bases spanning the gap. Germline CDR1 and CDR2: SEHNR and FQNEAQ (reference sequence). The receptor's source is a woman aged 18 to 35 in good health. The chain carries TRBV7-9 and TRBJ2-2; TRBD1 is a possible D gene (6 bases). The sequencing input was central memory CD4+ T cells from blood. CDR3 bases: TGTGCCAGCAGCTTATATGGGACAAAGAACACCGGGGAGCTGTTTTTT. It is translated as CASSLYGTKNTGELFF.